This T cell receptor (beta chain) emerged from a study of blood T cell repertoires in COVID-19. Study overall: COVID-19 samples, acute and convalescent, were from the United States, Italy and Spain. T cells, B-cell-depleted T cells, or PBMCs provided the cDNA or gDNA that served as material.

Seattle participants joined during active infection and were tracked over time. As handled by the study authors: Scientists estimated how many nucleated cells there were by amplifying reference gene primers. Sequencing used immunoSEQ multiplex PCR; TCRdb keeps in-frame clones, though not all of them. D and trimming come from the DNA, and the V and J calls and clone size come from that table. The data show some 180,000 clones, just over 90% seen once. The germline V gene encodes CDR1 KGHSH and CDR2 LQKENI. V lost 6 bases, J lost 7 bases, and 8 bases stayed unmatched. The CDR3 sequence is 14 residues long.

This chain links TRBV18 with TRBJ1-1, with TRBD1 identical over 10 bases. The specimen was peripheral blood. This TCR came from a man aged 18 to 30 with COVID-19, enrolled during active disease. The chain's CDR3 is CASSQTGGGGEAFF. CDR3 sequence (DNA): TGTGCCAGCTCCCAGACAGGGGGCGGTGGTGAAGCTTTCTTT. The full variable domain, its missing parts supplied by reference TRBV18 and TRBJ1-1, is NAGVMQNPRHLVRRRGQEARLRCSPMKGHSHVYWYRQLPEEGLKFMVYLQKENIIDESGMPKERFSAEFPKEGPSILRIQQVVRGDSAAYFCASSQTGGGGEAFFGQGTRLTVV.